The present T cell receptor (beta chain) was sequenced within a study of T cell responses to AZD1222 COVID-19 vaccine listed by TCRdb under 2021. In the study overall: TCR sequencing was performed for roughly 240 trial participants, of whom some 200 were given two doses of AZD1222 and 26 were given two doses of MenACWY control vaccine. Trial participants were enrolled by age into subgroups of 18-55, 56-69 and 70-plus years, and around 140, 26 and 57 TCR-sequenced participants, respectively, were included in these subgroups. The paper's findings and limits, for the study overall: Conclusions about previously exposed vaccinees are limited because only six or seven AZD1222 recipients were SARS-CoV-2 seropositive at baseline. CD4 TCRs associated with the vaccine covered the entire spike protein, and the dominant responses were in regions 160-218 and 743-854. Most participants were white British and females outnumbered males, and the authors suggested that clonal diversity may have been underestimated. Nearly half of unique spike-specific TCRs reportedly recognized epitopes outside regions mutated in the B.1.351 and B.1.1.7 variants. In the small 56-69-year group, the increase in depth fell short of significance, most likely because of low power. A significant rise in spike-specific TCR breadth and depth was observed after two AZD1222 doses relative to day 0 and relative to MenACWY recipients. Because no day 14 peak-response samples were available, repertoires were characterized only after the peak T cell response.

The CDR3 regions of human TCRbeta chains were analyzed by immunosequencing. The original methods were these. Repertoire TCRs were checked for matches against a reference library of SARS-CoV-2-specific TCRs that had been generated using the MIRA antigen-specificity platform. Breadth was defined as the fraction of unique TCRs that were SARS-CoV-2-associated, and depth was defined as the fraction of total T cells that were SARS-CoV-2-associated. Each spike-specific TCR was assigned to its reactive spike region and to a CD4 or CD8 class using the MIRA data. Log10-transformed breadth and depth values were compared by one-way ANOVA with Sidak's multiple comparisons tests. Here the immuneACCESS table is served through TCRdb, limited to in-frame sequences with V and J called. Missing clones are a known gap in these copies; in checked studies unresolved V genes cover under half, and the rest lacks a known reason. That table gives V, J and clone size, and the DNA gave D and trimming. The sample includes 150,000 to 170,000 clones, with less than 90% observed a single time. 5.5% to 6% of the sample is held by the ten biggest clonotypes.

The time point label on this specimen signifies: baseline before first vaccination. In light of the paper, this sample's treatment or condition label describes: meningococcal conjugate vaccine given as trial control. Vaccinee samples were obtained from the UK trials COV001 and COV002, which included a single-blind randomized controlled phase 2/3 trial of AZD1222 (ChAdOx1 nCoV-19) in healthy adults. For TCRbeta chain sequencing, PBMC samples from trial participants were taken at day 0 and at day 28 after the second dose. The CDR3 numbers 12 residues from cysteine through valine. Just the 36-base CDR3 DNA is kept, in frame starting at base 1. The junction shows trimming of 3 bases on V and 5 bases on J, plus 8 bases between the germline ends. According to the germline V gene (reference sequence), CDR1 reads SEHNR and CDR2 reads FQNEAQ. This clone appeared a single time. Its antigen remains undetermined. Per-base quality was not reported, and no clone a single base away is much larger than it.

This TCR was recovered from an adult in good health. Sample: peripheral blood, taken on day 0 of MenACWY control vaccination. This chain joins TRBV7-9 to TRBJ2-7; the D gene cannot be resolved reliably. The DNA sequence is given as TGTGCCAGCAGCTTCTCTGGGCACGAGCAGTACGTC. The translation is CASSFSGHEQYV.